Included here is one T cell receptor beta chain sequence, with context. This sample is drawn from a study of T cell changes during pregnancy in multiple sclerosis. The protocol was immunoSEQ multiplex PCR, while the TCRdb copy is restricted to in-frame clones and leaves out a portion. Of roughly 100,000 clones in the sample, 92% are singletons; the top ten hold around 0.92%. This receptor was identified in a female donor with multiple sclerosis, enrolled in a pregnancy study. The sample here was peripheral blood, taken after pregnancy.

DNA for the CDR3: TGTGCCAGCAGCTTATTAGGGGGCTCCCAAGAGACCCAGTACTTC. It specifies CASSLLGGSQETQYF. The chain combines TRBV5-5 with TRBJ2-5; TRBD1 agrees at 7 bases. Germline-derived CDR1 and CDR2 are SGHKS and YYEKEE (reference sequence). The J segment lost 1 base and the V segment lost 2 bases, leaving 5 bases of the junction unmatched. The CDR3 is made up of 15 amino acids.